A single sample is the source of the 18 T cell receptor beta chains below, sequenced in a study of cytotoxic CD8 clonotypes in ibrutinib-treated CLL. The data were produced by immunoSEQ multiplex PCR, yet TCRdb's version contains in-frame clones alone and is incomplete. The table lists about 29,000 clones, 60% to 85% of them singletons. The source material was PBMCs, sampled after 36 months of ibrutinib treatment. The origin of the receptors is a human donor with chronic lymphocytic leukemia.

The J gene is TRBJ2-5, the V gene TRBV7-3; TRBD2 matches 9 bases. The junction had 6 bases not matched to a gene; V was cut back by 2 bases and J by 11 bases. CDR1 and CDR2 (germline): SGHTA, FQGTGA. This CDR3 is built from 13 residues. CDR3 sequence: CASSLGLAGSQYF. CDR3 sequence (DNA): TGTGCCAGCAGCTTAGGGCTAGCGGGGTCTCAGTACTTC.

The chain recombines TRBV2 with TRBJ1-4; no definite D call. The germline V and J ends were trimmed by 4 bases and 0 bases, with 9 bases remaining between them. Germline CDR1 reads SNHLY; CDR2 reads FYNNEI. The CDR3 contains 15 residues. CDR3 nucleotides: TGTGCCAGCAGTGTGAATCCGTCAACTAATGAAAAACTGTTTTTT. Amino acids: CASSVNPSTNEKLFF.

This chain connects TRBV6-1 to TRBJ2-7; no firm D call. This CDR3 comprises 13 residues. The germline CDR1 and CDR2 sequences are MNHNS and SASEGT. Trimming removed 7 bases from V and 6 bases from J, with 16 bases in between. The CDR3 DNA reads as TGTGCCAGCACCTTGGGCCCGGGCGGCGAGCAGTACTTC. It specifies CASTLGPGGEQYF.

The chain has TRBV7-9 and TRBJ1-2, with D maybe TRBD1 (6 bases). This CDR3 spans 14 amino acids. Germline V lookup: CDR1 SEHNR, CDR2 FQNEAQ (reference sequence). V was cut by 5 bases and J by 3 bases, with 13 bases left in between. The CDR3, as DNA: TGTGCCAGCAGCCTTAGGGGGAGAGACTATGGCTACACCTTC. Its translation: CASSLRGRDYGYTF.

The chain employs TRBV4-3 and TRBJ2-1; D might be TRBD1 or TRBD2, each matching 7 bases. The CDR3 contains 15 residues. The V and J ends lost 0 bases and 5 bases respectively, with 11 bases between them. Germline values: CDR1 LGHNA, CDR2 YSLEER. The CDR3 here is CASSQDQGGNNEQFF. Written as DNA, the CDR3 is TGCGCCAGCAGCCAAGACCAGGGGGGGAACAATGAGCAGTTCTTC.

This clone was counted between two and nine times. The V call is TRBV5-1, the J call TRBJ2-7, with D perhaps TRBD1 or TRBD2 (5 bases each). CDR1 and CDR2 from the germline V gene are SGHRS and YFSETQ. The length of the CDR3 is 12 residues. Trimming removed 4 bases at V and 7 bases at J, with 12 bases between. The chain's CDR3 is CASSAGTREQYF. CDR3 coding DNA: TGCGCCAGCAGCGCCGGGACGAGGGAGCAGTACTTC.

V gene TRBV27 combines with J gene TRBJ2-1; 13 bases match TRBD2. The ends lost 4 bases at V and 3 bases at J; junction bases unmatched: 3. CDR1 and CDR2 from the germline V gene are MNHEY and SMNVEV (reference sequence). There are 16 residues in the CDR3. In nucleotides, the CDR3 is TGTGCCAGCAGTTCCGGACTAGCGGGGGACTACAATGAGCAGTTCTTC. Translation gives CASSSGLAGDYNEQFF.

The chain joins TRBV18 to TRBJ1-1; D unresolved. The CDR3 spans 14 residues. Looked up from germline, CDR1 is KGHSH and CDR2 is LQKENI. The V and J ends lost 2 bases and 0 bases respectively, with 7 bases between them. CDR3 amino acids: CASSPDLVNTEAFF. DNA for the CDR3: TGTGCCAGCTCACCAGACCTGGTGAACACTGAAGCTTTCTTT.

Regarding this clone: At one boundary the junction diverges from the germline segment, which might be a read error. The chain carries TRBV6-6 and TRBJ1-5; D gene ambiguous. The CDR3 is 13 residues long. Germline-derived CDR1 and CDR2 are MNHNY and SVGAGI (reference sequence). In nucleotides, the CDR3 is TGTGCCAGCGGTGACACAGTGTATCAGTCCCAGCATTTT. Translating it yields CASGDTVYQSQHF.

The chain links TRBV4-2 to TRBJ1-5, with 7 nucleotides matching TRBD1. Germline assignment: CDR1 LGHNA and CDR2 YNFKEQ. V trimming: 4 bases; J trimming: 0 bases; junction bases outside the gene matches: 6. The CDR3 covers 16 residues. The CDR3 DNA reads TGTGCCAGCAGCCGGGACAGCAAATATAGCAATCAGCCCCAGCATTTT. It codes for CASSRDSKYSNQPQHF.

The chain links TRBV30 to TRBJ1-6; D call uncertain. V was trimmed by 1 base and J by 15 bases, leaving 13 bases between them. The CDR3 consists of 12 residues. Germline CDR1 reads GTSNPN; CDR2 reads SVGIG (reference sequence). The CDR3 is CAWSGGSGLLHF. The CDR3 DNA reads TGTGCCTGGAGTGGAGGGTCCGGTCTCCTCCACTTT.

This sequence joins TRBV7-8 and TRBJ2-7, with TRBD2 identical over 8 bases. V lost 5 bases to trimming and J lost 1 base; unmatched junction nucleotides: 7. The CDR3 length is 15 residues. Germline-derived CDR1 and CDR2 are SGHVS and FQNEAQ. The CDR3 DNA sequence: TGTGCCAGCAGCGCGCCGGGGGGGAATTCCTACGAGCAGTACTTC. This sequence encodes CASSAPGGNSYEQYF.

J is TRBJ1-2 and V is TRBV19; D call uncertain. CDR1 and CDR2 (germline): LNHDA, SQIVND (reference sequence). V dropped 3 bases and J dropped 6 bases, with 17 bases sitting between them. This CDR3 is built from 15 residues. CDR3 bases: TGTGCCAGTAGTATCGGCGCAGGCCCCAAGGATGGCTACACCTTC. Its translation is CASSIGAGPKDGYTF.

The CDR3 sequence: CASTLDPGGGQPQHF. The DNA for the CDR3 is TGTGCCAGCACTTTGGACCCGGGAGGAGGTCAGCCCCAGCATTTT. The chain combines TRBV6-5 with TRBJ1-5; D call uncertain. The germline V and J ends were trimmed by 7 bases and 6 bases, with 19 bases remaining between them. CDR3 length: 15 amino acids. The germline CDR1 and CDR2 sequences are MNHEY and SVGAGI.

This chain uses TRBV27 with TRBJ1-5; no firm D call. V lost 5 bases to trimming and J lost 5 bases, with 16 bases between them. CDR1 is MNHEY, CDR2 SMNVEV, per germline (reference sequence). The CDR3 sequence is 15 residues long. The CDR3 bases are TGTGCCAGCAGTCCCGGGTGGGGAATCGATCAGCCCCAGCATTTT. This gives the protein CASSPGWGIDQPQHF.

CDR3 amino acids: CASSSLQGSNQPQHF. In DNA, the CDR3 is TGTGCCAGTAGTAGTTTACAGGGATCCAATCAGCCCCAGCATTTT. This chain links TRBV19 with TRBJ1-5; D may be TRBD1 (6 bases). Trimming shortened V by 4 bases and J by 3 bases, and 13 bases separated the two germline ends. The CDR3 consists of 15 residues. In germline, CDR1 is LNHDA, CDR2 SQIVND (reference sequence).

This rearrangement joins TRBV27 to TRBJ1-5; D remains unclear. CDR3 length equals 14 residues. V was shortened by 6 bases and J by 0 bases, with 9 bases between the two germline ends. Germline V gives CDR1 MNHEY, CDR2 SMNVEV (reference sequence). CDR3 bases: TGTGCCAGCAGGTCCGGAGATAGCAATCAGCCCCAGCATTTT. Encoded protein: CASRSGDSNQPQHF.

This chain joins TRBV5-8 and TRBJ1-2, with D unresolved. V was shortened by 6 bases and J by 0 bases, with 9 bases between the two germline ends. Germline V gene lookup returns CDR1 SGHTS and CDR2 YDEGEE. There are 13 residues in the CDR3. This CDR3 is CASTPQPNYGYTF. CDR3 bases: TGTGCCAGCACACCACAGCCTAACTATGGCTACACCTTC.